This passage covers 13 T cell receptor beta chains from one sample sequenced in a study of control samples from healthy donors and cancer patients. Assay: immunoSEQ multiplex PCR; the TCRdb copy retains only in-frame clones and omits some. The table lists a few hundred thousand clones, 75% to 95% of them singletons. The source material was PBMCs. The receptors stem from a man in his forties with head and neck cancer.

The chain employs TRBV18 and TRBJ1-3; D gene uncertain. Germline V gene lookup returns CDR1 KGHSH and CDR2 LQKENI. The CDR3 has 16 amino acids. Trimming took 4 bases from V and 0 from J, leaving 13 bases between them. The CDR3 DNA reads as TGTGCCAGCTCACAGTGGACCGATAGCTCTGGAAACACCATATATTTT. It encodes CASSQWTDSSGNTIYF.

The CDR3 spells CAWSRSSVQYF. Here the CDR3 DNA reads TGTGCCTGGAGTCGCTCTTCGGTGCAGTACTTC. The chain has TRBV30 and TRBJ2-7; unclear D gene. The CDR3 is made up of 11 amino acids. Germline V gene data show CDR1 as GTSNPN and CDR2 as SVGIG (reference sequence). The ends were cut back, 2 bases at V and 9 bases at J, with 11 bases in the middle.

The chain employs TRBV27 and TRBJ2-7; D possibly matches TRBD1 or TRBD2 (7 bases each). Trimming took 6 bases from V and 6 from J, leaving 18 bases between them. Germline-derived CDR1 and CDR2 are MNHEY and SMNVEV (reference sequence). The CDR3 loop spans 14 amino acids. CDR3 amino acids: CASRGGDSRSEQYF. The CDR3 region has the DNA TGTGCCAGCAGAGGGGGGGACAGTCGGTCCGAGCAGTACTTC.

V and J are TRBV28 and TRBJ1-2; 8 nucleotides align to TRBD1. The CDR3 is 15 residues long. The germline V gene has CDR1 MDHEN and CDR2 SYDVKM. J lost 4 bases, V lost 3 bases, and 7 bases had no gene match. The CDR3 sequence: CASSLGQAGGYGYTF. The CDR3 coding sequence is TGTGCCAGCAGTTTGGGACAGGCCGGTGGCTATGGCTACACCTTC.

The chain carries TRBV7-3 and TRBJ1-5; D might be TRBD1 (5 bases). The germline V gene encodes CDR1 SGHTA and CDR2 FQGTGA. V lost 8 bases, J lost 7 bases, and 9 bases lay in between. The CDR3 totals 11 residues. The CDR3 reads CASVGGQPQHF. The CDR3 DNA reads as TGTGCCAGCGTTGGGGGGCAGCCCCAGCATTTT.

J is TRBJ2-5 and V is TRBV30; TRBD2 matches 7 bases. This CDR3 comprises 13 residues. Germline V CDR1 and CDR2: GTSNPN, SVGIG (reference sequence). The V segment lost 5 bases and the J segment 2 bases; nucleotides outside the gene matches: 5. This CDR3 is CAWAGGGQETQYF. The CDR3 nucleotides are TGTGCCTGGGCCGGGGGAGGGCAAGAGACCCAGTACTTC. Combining the CDR3 with reference TRBV30 and TRBJ2-5 gives the whole variable domain SQTIHQWPATLVQPVGSPLSLECTVEGTSNPNLYWYRQAAGRGLQLLFYSVGIGQISSEVPQNLSASRPQDRQFILSSKKLLLSDSGFYLCAWAGGGQETQYFGPGTRLLVL.

J is TRBJ2-7 and V is TRBV5-6; no reliable D call. Germline lookup yields CDR1 SGHDT and CDR2 YYEEEE. This CDR3 region has 14 residues. Trimming took off 1 base at V and 4 bases at J, with 12 bases between the two ends. The CDR3 sequence is CASSLWGTGYEQYF. In DNA form, the CDR3 reads TGTGCCAGCAGCTTGTGGGGTACCGGATACGAGCAGTACTTC.

This rearrangement joins TRBV7-3 to TRBJ2-7, with 9 nucleotides matching TRBD1. The CDR3 consists of 15 residues. Looked up from germline, CDR1 is SGHTA and CDR2 is FQGTGA. Unmatched junction bases numbered 6, after V lost 5 bases and J lost 1 base. This CDR3 is CASSLGTGLSYEQYF. CDR3 nucleotide sequence: TGTGCCAGCAGCCTGGGGACAGGGTTGTCCTACGAGCAGTACTTC.

Concerning this clone itself: One end of the junction is discordant with germline, which a read error may explain. The chain carries TRBV28 and TRBJ1-6; maybe TRBD1 (6 bases). The CDR3 runs 15 residues. Germline lookup yields CDR1 MDHEN and CDR2 SYDVKM. This chain's CDR3 is CASTNRDSHNSPLHF. The CDR3 DNA reads as TGTGCCAGCACCAACAGGGACTCCCATAATTCACCCCTCCACTTT.

The CDR3 protein is CASSTGTGGQETQYF. CDR3 DNA sequence: TGTGCCAGCAGTACCGGGACAGGGGGACAAGAGACCCAGTACTTC. This chain uses TRBV6-5 with TRBJ2-5, with TRBD1 matching over 11 bases. V dropped 5 bases and J dropped 2; count of bases not matched to a gene: 4. Looked up from germline, CDR1 is MNHEY and CDR2 is SVGAGI. The CDR3 covers 15 residues.

The chain links TRBV2 to TRBJ1-1, with D possibly TRBD1 on 6 matching bases. V was cut by 11 bases and J by 3 bases, with 16 bases left in between. CDR1 and CDR2 from the germline V gene are SNHLY and FYNNEI. The CDR3 totals 13 residues. The CDR3, as DNA: TGTGCCGGTTCCACAGGGCTTTACACTGAAGCTTTCTTT. Amino acid sequence: CAGSTGLYTEAFF.

The sample holds one count of this clone. The chain carries TRBV27 and TRBJ2-7; 10 bases are shared with TRBD1. Looked up from germline, CDR1 is MNHEY and CDR2 is SMNVEV (reference sequence). V dropped 0 bases and J dropped 6; count of bases not matched to a gene: 14. The CDR3 is 18 amino acids. The CDR3, as DNA: TGTGCCAGCAGTTTATCGTATTTTTGGGCGGGACAGGGGTTCGAGCAGTACTTC. It translates to CASSLSYFWAGQGFEQYF.

This clone has a handful of counts. DNA for the CDR3: TGTGCCAGCTCACCGAGCGGACAGGGGCTGACCCAGTACTTC. Translated, it gives CASSPSGQGLTQYF. The chain carries TRBV18 and TRBJ2-5; TRBD1 agrees at 9 bases. Germline CDR1 and CDR2: KGHSH and LQKENI. Trimming took 3 bases from V and 7 from J; bases not matched to a gene: 6. The CDR3 consists of 14 residues.